This T cell receptor beta chain was documented in a study of T-cell reconstitution after alpha-beta-depleted transplantation in children. Broader study findings: Several hundred graft clones that had expanded were reportedly the source of alpha-beta T cells about two months after transplant. By one year post-transplant, T-cell counts and diversity largely arose from T cells that were newly produced.

As for this clonotype: Its antigen remains unknown.

CDR3 length equals 17 residues. Unmatched junction bases numbered 10, after V lost 5 bases and J lost 5 bases. A library of TCRbeta sequences, prepared with unique molecular identifiers, was generated. TCRdb passed the PCR reads through MiXCR, listing each CDR3 protein once. This table holds about 310,000 distinct CDR3 sequences, roughly 21% found once. The receptor comes from a male patient between 5 and 17 years old who had a stem cell transplant for acute lymphoblastic leukemia, so the T cells may come from the graft donor. Sample: PBMCs, mostly from graft donor cells, taken 180 days after TCRalphabeta/CD19-depleted stem cell transplant. The rearrangement joins TRBV12-3 or TRBV12-4 to TRBJ2-3; 13 bases match TRBD2. This chain's CDR3 is CASSKPRLAGGLDTQYF. CDR3 bases: TGTGCCAGCAGTAAGCCCCGACTAGCGGGAGGCCTAGATACGCAGTATTTT.